Listed below are T cell receptor beta chains from one sample, sequenced in a study of T cell responses to AZD1222 COVID-19 vaccine. Generated by immunoSEQ multiplex PCR, the TCRdb table keeps only in-frame clones and is missing some. The table includes 90,000 to 140,000 clones, more than 75% detected once. The sample in question was peripheral blood, obtained on day 0 of AZD1222 vaccination. These receptors were collected from an adult in good health. Both conserved end residues are part of each CDR3. The D gene is left open where the match is weak. The size of a clone is reported for some rows only, either as once, few or many, or as a class for expanded clones.

DNA,CDR3,V,D,size,J
TGTGCCAGCAGCTTAGGGCCGTGGGGAGTGGAGGGGTCCTACAATGAGCAGTTCTTC,CASSLGPWGVEGSYNEQFF,TRBV7-3,.,.,TRBJ2-1
TGTGCCAGTACCGTCCCCGGGACAGGGGGCCCGGGGGCTTTCTTT,CASTVPGTGGPGAFF,TRBV19,TRBD1,.,TRBJ1-1
TGTGCCAGCAGTTTACGGGGGCCAAAACTGTTTTTT,CASSLRGPKLFF,TRBV12-3/TRBV12-4,.,.,TRBJ1-4
TGCAGTGCTAGTTCAGGGGGCGGAGAGACCCAGTACTTC,CSASSGGGETQYF,TRBV20-1,TRBD1,.,TRBJ2-5
TGTGCCTGGAGACCCCCAGGGGGCAGGGATCAGCCCCAGCATTTT,CAWRPPGGRDQPQHF,TRBV30,TRBD1,few,TRBJ1-5
TGTGCCAGCAGCCCAGGGGTGGTCCCTCGGGGATCACCCCTCCACTTT,CASSPGVVPRGSPLHF,TRBV9,.,.,TRBJ1-6
TGTGCCAGCACCCAGTGGGGATTCGGTGAAGCTTTCTTT,CASTQWGFGEAFF,TRBV7-2,.,.,TRBJ1-1
TGTGCGGGGGGGATCGGCGGGGAGCTGTTTTTT,CAGGIGGELFF,TRBV7-2,TRBD2,.,TRBJ2-2
TGTGCCAGCAGCTTGGGACTAGAGTACAATGAGCAGTTCTTC,CASSLGLEYNEQFF,TRBV5-4,.,.,TRBJ2-1
TGTGCCAGCAGCTTAGGTCTTAGCAATGAGCAGTTCTTC,CASSLGLSNEQFF,TRBV13,.,once,TRBJ2-1